The 7 T cell receptor beta chains in this list originate from one sample, sequenced in a study of T cells in Graves' hyperthyroidism and ophthalmopathy. RNA transcripts served as the template for amplifying TCR beta CDR3 regions. HTBI primers were used for first-round RT-PCR of the TCR CDR3. TCRdb re-derived calls from the multiplex PCR reads in MiXCR, one entry per CDR3 protein. This sample yields about 420,000 distinct CDR3 sequences, of which roughly 13% are seen a single time; 5% to 6% belongs to the top ten. The sample taken for sequencing was blood. These TCRs come from a woman aged 18-29 years with Graves' hyperthyroidism.

This clonotype was detected ten times or more. The chain joins TRBV11-2 to TRBJ2-1, with a tentative D call TRBD2 (5 bases). V shed 0 bases and J shed 12 bases, with 18 bases lying between them. Looked up from germline, CDR1 is SGHAT and CDR2 is FQNNGV. The CDR3 contains 15 residues. CDR3 region: CASSLEWILGGGQFF. CDR3 sequence (DNA): TGTGCCAGCAGCTTAGAATGGATCTTAGGTGGAGGGCAGTTCTTC.

As for this clonotype: A read error may produce the germline difference seen at one junction end. The chain combines TRBV28 with TRBJ1-3; no reliable D call. CDR1 is MDHEN and CDR2 is SYDVKM in the germline V gene. The CDR3 consists of 14 residues. CDR3 nucleotide sequence: TGTGCCTGCAGTTCCCCCTCCTCTGGAAACACCATATATTTT. Encoded protein: CACSSPSSGNTIYF.

This clonotype was observed at least ten times. This rearrangement joins TRBV15 to TRBJ2-7; no definite D call. Looked up from germline, CDR1 is LNHNV and CDR2 is YYDKDF (reference sequence). Trimming pared 8 bases from V and 2 bases from J, leaving 19 bases between. The CDR3 covers 15 residues. CDR3 amino acids: CATAADLTATYEQYF. In nucleotides, the CDR3 is TGTGCCACCGCCGCTGACTTGACGGCAACCTACGAGCAGTACTTC.

The rearrangement links TRBV24-1 to TRBJ2-3; D call uncertain. The V and J ends lost 4 bases and 3 bases respectively, with 10 bases between them. The CDR3 totals 14 residues. The germline V gene has CDR1 KGHDR and CDR2 SFDVKD. Here the CDR3 DNA reads TGTGCCACCAGTGACCCCGGGCGGACAGATACGCAGTATTTT. This codes for CATSDPGRTDTQYF.

In its sample, this clonotype was seen many times. The V call is TRBV7-9, the J call TRBJ2-7; D uncertain. The CDR3 totals 12 residues. Trimming shortened V by 5 bases and J by 7 bases, and 12 bases separated the two germline ends. Looked up from germline, CDR1 is SEHNR and CDR2 is FQNEAQ (reference sequence). The DNA of the CDR3 is TGTGCCAGCAGCCGTATCATGCCAGAGCAGTACTTC. It is translated as CASSRIMPEQYF.

The rearrangement links TRBV7-9 to TRBJ2-1; 13 positions match TRBD2. This CDR3 has 14 amino acids. The germline V gene has CDR1 SEHNR and CDR2 FQNEAQ (reference sequence). V lost 5 bases and J lost 10; bases outside the gene matches: 5. The CDR3: CASSPGGLAGEQFF. CDR3 bases: TGTGCCAGCAGCCCGGGGGGACTAGCGGGAGAGCAGTTCTTC. Full variable domain (missing parts from reference TRBV7-9 and TRBJ2-1): DTGVSQNPRHKITKRGQNVTFRCDPISEHNRLYWYRQTLGQGPEFLTYFQNEAQLEKSRLLSDRFSAERPKGSFSTLEIQRTEQGDSAMYLCASSPGGLAGEQFFGPGTRLTVL.

J is TRBJ2-2 and V is TRBV7-2, with 11 bases matching TRBD2. With V trimmed by 1 base and J by 2 bases, 3 bases remained unmatched. Germline values: CDR1 SGHTA, CDR2 FQGNSA. The CDR3 loop spans 17 amino acids. This CDR3 is CASSLGLAGGNTGELFF. Written as DNA, the CDR3 is TGTGCCAGCAGCTTAGGCCTAGCGGGAGGTAACACCGGGGAGCTGTTTTTT.